The subject of this entry is one T cell receptor beta chain. Its recognized antigen is unknown. No much larger clonotype is one base removed from it; base qualities were not supplied. This entry comes from a study of T cell repertoires in cytomegalovirus infection (dated by TCRdb to between 2018 and 2021). Context from the whole study: Peptide stimulations targeted recently identified HLA-C-restricted CMV epitopes, whose presentation resists viral immunomodulation, together with well-studied HLA-B-restricted epitopes. The HLA type of each donor mattered for the analysis, because public TCR beta signatures pointed to carriage of CMV infection along with the matching HLA type. Results the study describes overall, beyond this receptor: In both this cohort and an independent cohort of some 370 donors, the cumulative frequency of public TCR beta family members distinguished carriers of CMV infection plus the relevant HLA type. The ex vivo response was dominated by HLA-C-restricted CMV-specific TCR beta clonotypes, which also provided the single most frequent clonotype in two of eight donors.

Per the germline V gene (reference sequence), MNHEY is the CDR1 and SMNVEV is the CDR2. The CDR3 holds 14 amino acids from the cysteine to the phenylalanine. This entry keeps only the CDR3 DNA: 42 bases, framed from base 1. V gives up 6 bases and J gives up 2 bases, and the segment between their germline ends measures 14 bases. The treatment or condition label on this specimen signifies: in vitro stimulation with specific CMV peptide epitopes to enrich CMV-specific T cells. TCRdb names Illumina HiSeq 1500 as the instrument used. In-frame beta chains were kept once TCRdb had trimmed the public reads at Q25 with fastp and called clones with MiXCR. Identical CDR3 proteins give one entry, which carries the most common genes and DNA. The sample table holds approximately 910,000 distinct CDR3 sequences, of which about a third were seen once. The ten largest clonotypes hold 11% to 15% of the sample.

This sequence originates from a human donor in good health (CMV status not recorded). Some clones in this sample may be carry-over from other donors' samples. Sequenced material: cultured CD8+ T cells from PBMCs, taken from culture after CMV antigen stimulation. The sequence joins TRBV27 to TRBJ2-7; the D element might be TRBD1 or TRBD2, as each aligns at 5 bases. Read as DNA, the sequence is TGTGCCAGCAGGAGGGACGTGGGCGCCTACGAGCAGTACTTC. Translated, this gives CASRRDVGAYEQYF.